Shown below are 8 T cell receptor beta chains from a single sample sequenced in a study of shared clonotypes between healthy human individuals. Only in-frame clones appear in the TCRdb table, and some are missing; sequencing was by immunoSEQ multiplex PCR. The sample lists over a million clones, more than 95% seen once, with about 1% in the top ten. What was sequenced was naive CD4+ T cells sorted from blood. The subset denotes: CD45RA+ positively selected. The origin of the receptors is a man younger than 45 in good health.

The J gene is TRBJ2-7, the V gene TRBV30, with 8 bases aligning to TRBD1. With 0 bases clipped from V and 2 bases from J, the junction kept 12 bases outside the gene matches. Germline loops: CDR1 GTSNPN, CDR2 SVGIG (reference sequence). CDR3 length: 17 residues. CDR3 amino acids: CAWSVNLFRGRTYEQYF. The CDR3 DNA reads TGTGCCTGGAGTGTGAATCTGTTCAGGGGGCGGACCTACGAGCAGTACTTC.

This clone came up once. The chain has TRBV6-5 and TRBJ2-1, with D perhaps TRBD1 or TRBD2 (5 bases each). This CDR3 spans 13 amino acids. V dropped 10 bases and J dropped 4 bases, with 14 bases sitting between them. Per germline, CDR1 MNHEY and CDR2 SVGAGI. Here the CDR3 reads CATVGAGYNEQFF. DNA for the CDR3: TGTGCCACCGTTGGGGCGGGTTACAATGAGCAGTTCTTC.

This chain links TRBV29-1 with TRBJ2-3; D is perhaps TRBD2 (5 bases). CDR3 length: 14 residues. The V end was cut by 0 bases, the J end by 6 bases, with 13 bases between. The V gene's germline CDR1 is SQVTM and CDR2 ANQGSEA. CDR3 in amino acids: CSVEDRSGLDTQYF. The CDR3 DNA follows: TGCAGCGTTGAAGATCGAAGCGGCCTGGATACGCAGTATTTT.

The J gene is TRBJ1-2, the V gene TRBV28; a possible D gene is TRBD1 (5 bases). CDR3 size: 13 residues. V lost 6 bases to trimming and J lost 6 bases, with 14 bases between them. CDR1 is MDHEN, CDR2 SYDVKM, per germline. CDR3 DNA sequence: TGTGCCAGCAGGCCCGGGACGACTGATGGCTACACCTTC. Protein product: CASRPGTTDGYTF.

The gene calls are TRBV6-1 and TRBJ2-3; 8 bases are shared with TRBD2. Germline lookup yields CDR1 MNHNS and CDR2 SASEGT. The CDR3 is 12 amino acids. With V trimmed by 10 bases and J by 3 bases, 3 bases remained unmatched. The CDR3 is CAIRLATDTQYF. The CDR3 bases are TGTGCCATCCGACTAGCGACAGATACGCAGTATTTT.

This clone was seen only a few times. This rearrangement joins TRBV7-2 to TRBJ1-5; D unresolved. The CDR3 runs 14 residues. The ends were cut back, 5 bases at V and 7 bases at J, with 15 bases in the middle. Germline V gives CDR1 SGHTA, CDR2 FQGNSA. The CDR3 protein is CASSPGSLGQPQHF. CDR3 nucleotide sequence: TGTGCCAGCAGCCCCGGGTCCCTCGGCCAGCCCCAGCATTTT. Supplemented by reference TRBV7-2 and TRBJ1-5, the full variable domain reads GAGVSQSPSNKVTEKGKDVELRCDPISGHTALYWYRQSLGQGLEFLIYFQGNSAPDKSGLPSDRFSAERTGGSVSTLTIQRTQQEDSAVYLCASSPGSLGQPQHFGDGTRLSIL.

This clone was recorded once. The chain employs TRBV28 and TRBJ1-5; the D is unclear. CDR1 is MDHEN and CDR2 is SYDVKM in the germline V gene. V was clipped by 6 bases and J by 7 bases, with 22 bases between them. The CDR3 spans 16 residues. The CDR3 DNA reads as TGTGCCAGCAGCATATGGGGTAGGGAAGGTAAACAGCCCCAGCATTTT. Translating gives CASSIWGREGKQPQHF.

As concerns this clone: The sample has other DNA sequences that encode this CDR3 too. This chain connects TRBV20-1 to TRBJ2-3; D remains ambiguous. CDR3 length equals 11 residues. The V end was cut by 0 bases, the J end by 8 bases, with 6 bases between. Germline V gene sequence: CDR1 DFQATT, CDR2 SNEGSKA (reference sequence). The CDR3 DNA follows: TGCAGTGCTAGAGATCGAGGTACGCAGTATTTT. Protein: CSARDRGTQYF.